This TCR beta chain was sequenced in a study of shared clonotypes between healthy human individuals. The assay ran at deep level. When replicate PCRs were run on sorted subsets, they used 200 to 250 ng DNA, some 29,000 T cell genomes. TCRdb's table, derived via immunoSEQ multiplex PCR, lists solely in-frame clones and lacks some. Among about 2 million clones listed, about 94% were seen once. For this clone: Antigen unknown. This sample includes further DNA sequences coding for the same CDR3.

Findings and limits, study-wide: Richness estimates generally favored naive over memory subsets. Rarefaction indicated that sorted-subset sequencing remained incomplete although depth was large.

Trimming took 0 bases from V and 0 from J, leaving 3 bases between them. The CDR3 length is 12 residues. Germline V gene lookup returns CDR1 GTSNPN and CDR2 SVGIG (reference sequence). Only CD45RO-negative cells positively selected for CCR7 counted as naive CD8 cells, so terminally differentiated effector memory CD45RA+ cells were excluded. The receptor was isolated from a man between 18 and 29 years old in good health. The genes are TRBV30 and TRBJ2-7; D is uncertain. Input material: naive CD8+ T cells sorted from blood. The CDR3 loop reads CAWSVDSYEQYF. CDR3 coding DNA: TGTGCCTGGAGTGTCGACTCCTACGAGCAGTACTTC.